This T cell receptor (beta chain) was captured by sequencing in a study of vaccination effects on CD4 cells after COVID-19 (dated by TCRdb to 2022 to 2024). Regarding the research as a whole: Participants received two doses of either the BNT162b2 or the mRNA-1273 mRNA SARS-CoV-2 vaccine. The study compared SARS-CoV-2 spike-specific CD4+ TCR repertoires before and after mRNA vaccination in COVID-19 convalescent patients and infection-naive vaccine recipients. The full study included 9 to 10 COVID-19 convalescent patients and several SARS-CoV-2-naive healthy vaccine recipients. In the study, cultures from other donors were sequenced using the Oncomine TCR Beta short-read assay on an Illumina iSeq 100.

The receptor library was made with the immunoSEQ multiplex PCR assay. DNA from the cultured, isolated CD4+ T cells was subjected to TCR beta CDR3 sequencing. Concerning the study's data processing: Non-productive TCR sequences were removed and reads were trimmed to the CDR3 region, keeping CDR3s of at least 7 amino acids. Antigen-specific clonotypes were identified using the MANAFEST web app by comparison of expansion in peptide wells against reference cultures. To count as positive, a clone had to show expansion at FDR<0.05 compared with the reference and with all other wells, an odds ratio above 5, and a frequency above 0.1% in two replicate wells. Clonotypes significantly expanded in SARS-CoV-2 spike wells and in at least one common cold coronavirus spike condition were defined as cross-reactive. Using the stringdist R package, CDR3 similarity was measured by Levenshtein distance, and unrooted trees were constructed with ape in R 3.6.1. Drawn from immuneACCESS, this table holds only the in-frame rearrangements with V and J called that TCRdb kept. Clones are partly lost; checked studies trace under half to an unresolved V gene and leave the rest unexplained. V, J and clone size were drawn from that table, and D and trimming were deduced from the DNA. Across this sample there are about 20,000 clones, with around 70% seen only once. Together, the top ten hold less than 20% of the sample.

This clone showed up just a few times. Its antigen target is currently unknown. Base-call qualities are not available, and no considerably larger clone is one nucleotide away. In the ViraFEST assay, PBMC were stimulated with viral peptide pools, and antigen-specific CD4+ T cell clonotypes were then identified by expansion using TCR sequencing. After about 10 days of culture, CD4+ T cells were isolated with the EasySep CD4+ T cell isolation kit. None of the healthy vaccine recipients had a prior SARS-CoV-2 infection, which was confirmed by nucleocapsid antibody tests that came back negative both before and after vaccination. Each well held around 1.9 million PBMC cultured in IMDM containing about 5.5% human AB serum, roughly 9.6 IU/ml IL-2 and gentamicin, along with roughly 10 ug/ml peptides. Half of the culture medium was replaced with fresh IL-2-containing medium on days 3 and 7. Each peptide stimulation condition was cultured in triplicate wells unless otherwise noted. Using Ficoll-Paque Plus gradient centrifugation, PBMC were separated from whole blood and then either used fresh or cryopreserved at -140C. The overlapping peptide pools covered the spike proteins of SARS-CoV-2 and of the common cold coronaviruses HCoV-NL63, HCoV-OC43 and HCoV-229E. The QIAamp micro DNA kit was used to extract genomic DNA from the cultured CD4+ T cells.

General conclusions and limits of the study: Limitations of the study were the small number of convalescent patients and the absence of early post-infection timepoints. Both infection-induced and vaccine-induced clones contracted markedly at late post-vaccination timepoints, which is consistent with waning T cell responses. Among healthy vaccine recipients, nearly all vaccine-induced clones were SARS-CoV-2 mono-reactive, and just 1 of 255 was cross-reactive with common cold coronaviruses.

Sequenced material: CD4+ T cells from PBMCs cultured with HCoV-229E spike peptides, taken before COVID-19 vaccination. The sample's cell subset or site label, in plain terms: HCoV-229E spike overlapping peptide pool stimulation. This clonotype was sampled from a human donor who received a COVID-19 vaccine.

The nucleotide sequence is given as TGTGCCAGCAGCCAACCGATGAGAAGCTCCTATAATTCACCCCTCCACTTT. This translates into CASSQPMRSSYNSPLHF. This chain is built from TRBV4-2 and TRBJ1-6; no D gene can be assigned with confidence. The germline V gene sets CDR1 to LGHNA and CDR2 to YNFKEQ. From the cysteine through the phenylalanine, the CDR3 covers 17 amino acids. The DNA shown is the 51-base CDR3, in frame from base 1. V is clipped by 2 bases and J by 0 bases, and the sequence between their germline boundaries is 11 bases long.